A single sample gave rise to the 3 T cell receptor beta chains below, sequenced in a study of tumor and adjacent non-tumor tissue in lung cancer. No cell sorting was done before RNA was extracted from the tissue. A modified ARM-PCR protocol with three rounds of nested PCR amplified TCRbeta. TCRdb passed the multiplex PCR reads through MiXCR, listing each CDR3 protein once. The top ten hold 20% to 25% of the sample, which has about 68,000 distinct CDR3 sequences, roughly 56% seen once. What was sequenced was lung tumor tissue. All receptors come from a man aged 50-60 years with non-small cell lung cancer.

CDR3 sequence: CASKRRVDYSPLHF. CDR3 DNA: TGTGCCAGTAAGCGCAGGGTGGATTATTCACCCCTCCACTTT. The chain couples TRBV6-5 to TRBJ1-6; the D gene is possibly TRBD1 (5 bases). The CDR3 covers 14 residues. Germline CDR1 MNHEY, CDR2 SVGAGI. V was trimmed by 9 bases and J by 8 bases, leaving 17 bases between them.

V usage is TRBV20-1 and J usage is TRBJ2-3; 7 bases fit TRBD1. Looked up from germline, CDR1 is DFQATT and CDR2 is SNEGSKA (reference sequence). The CDR3 sequence is 16 residues long. The J segment lost 5 bases and the V segment lost 5 bases, leaving 16 bases of the junction unmatched. This chain's CDR3 is CSAPSRTGSVIDTQYF. CDR3 nucleotide sequence: TGCAGTGCTCCAAGCCGGACAGGCTCCGTGATAGATACGCAGTATTTT.

About this clonotype itself: A much larger clone differs by one base, so this may be a read error. V usage is TRBV6-1 and J usage is TRBJ2-2; no firm D call. This CDR3 region has 17 residues. Trimming took 2 bases from V and 1 from J, leaving 14 bases between them. The V gene's germline CDR1 is MNHNS and CDR2 SASEGT. In nucleotides, the CDR3 is TGTGCCAGCAGTGAAAGGGCCCTAGATAGGAACACCGGGGAGCTGTTTTTT. It specifies CASSERALDRNTGELFF.